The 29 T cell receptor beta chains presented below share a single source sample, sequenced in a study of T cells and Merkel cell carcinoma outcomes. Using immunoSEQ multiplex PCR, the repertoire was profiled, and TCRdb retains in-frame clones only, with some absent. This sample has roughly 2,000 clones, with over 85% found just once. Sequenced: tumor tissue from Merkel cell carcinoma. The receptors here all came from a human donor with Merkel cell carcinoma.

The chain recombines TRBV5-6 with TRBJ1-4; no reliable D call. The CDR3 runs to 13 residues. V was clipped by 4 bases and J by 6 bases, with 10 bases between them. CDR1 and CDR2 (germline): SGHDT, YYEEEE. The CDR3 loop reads CASSPVNDEKLFF. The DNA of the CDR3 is TGTGCCAGCAGCCCGGTCAACGATGAAAAACTGTTTTTT.

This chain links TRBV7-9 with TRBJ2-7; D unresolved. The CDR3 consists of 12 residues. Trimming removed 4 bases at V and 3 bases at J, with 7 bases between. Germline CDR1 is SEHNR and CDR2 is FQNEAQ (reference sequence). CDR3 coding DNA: TGTGCCAGCAGCTCGGACGTCTACGAGCAGTACTTC. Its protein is CASSSDVYEQYF.

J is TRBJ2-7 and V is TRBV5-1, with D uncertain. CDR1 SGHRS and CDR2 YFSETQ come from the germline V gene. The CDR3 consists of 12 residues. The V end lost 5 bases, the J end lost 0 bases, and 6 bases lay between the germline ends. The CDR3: CASRGDSYEQYF. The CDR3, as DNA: TGCGCCAGCAGGGGCGACTCCTACGAGCAGTACTTC.

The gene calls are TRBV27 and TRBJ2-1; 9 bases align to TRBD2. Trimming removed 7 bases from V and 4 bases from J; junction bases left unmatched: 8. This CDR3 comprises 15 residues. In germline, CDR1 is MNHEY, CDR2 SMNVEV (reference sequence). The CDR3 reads CASTMREGGYNEQFF. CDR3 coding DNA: TGTGCCAGCACCATGCGGGAGGGGGGTTACAATGAGCAGTTCTTC.

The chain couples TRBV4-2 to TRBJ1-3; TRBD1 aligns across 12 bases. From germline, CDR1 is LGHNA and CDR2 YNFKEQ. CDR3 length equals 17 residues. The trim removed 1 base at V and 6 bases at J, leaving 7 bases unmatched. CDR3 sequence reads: CASSQGAAGQGANTIYF. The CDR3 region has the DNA TGTGCCAGCAGCCAAGGAGCAGCGGGACAGGGGGCAAACACCATATATTTT.

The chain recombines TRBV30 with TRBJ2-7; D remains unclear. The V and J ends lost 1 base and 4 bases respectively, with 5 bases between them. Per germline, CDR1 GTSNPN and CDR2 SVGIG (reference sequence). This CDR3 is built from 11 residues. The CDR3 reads CAWSGGYEQYF. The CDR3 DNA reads TGTGCCTGGAGTGGCGGTTACGAGCAGTACTTC.

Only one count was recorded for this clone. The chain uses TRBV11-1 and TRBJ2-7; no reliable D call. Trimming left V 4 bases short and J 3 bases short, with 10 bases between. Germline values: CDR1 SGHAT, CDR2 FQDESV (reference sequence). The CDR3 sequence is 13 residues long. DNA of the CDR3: TGTGCCAGCAGCTATAACAGATACTACGAGCAGTACTTC. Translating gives CASSYNRYYEQYF.

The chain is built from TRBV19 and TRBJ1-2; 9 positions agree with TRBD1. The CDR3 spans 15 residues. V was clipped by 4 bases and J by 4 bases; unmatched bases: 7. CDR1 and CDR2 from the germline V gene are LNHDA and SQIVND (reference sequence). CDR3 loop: CASSTGTGRGYGYTF. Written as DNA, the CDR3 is TGTGCCAGTAGTACCGGGACAGGGCGCGGCTATGGCTACACCTTC. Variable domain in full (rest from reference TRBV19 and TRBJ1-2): DGGITQSPKYLFRKEGQNVTLSCEQNLNHDAMYWYRQDPGQGLRLIYYSQIVNDFQKGDIAEGYSVSREKKESFPLTVTSAQKNPTAFYLCASSTGTGRGYGYTFGSGTRLTVV.

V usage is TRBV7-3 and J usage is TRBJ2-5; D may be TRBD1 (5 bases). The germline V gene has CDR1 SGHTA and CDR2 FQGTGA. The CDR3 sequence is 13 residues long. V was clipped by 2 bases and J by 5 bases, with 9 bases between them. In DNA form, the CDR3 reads TGTGCCAGCAGCTTAGGTCCAGGGGAGACCCAGTACTTC. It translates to CASSLGPGETQYF.

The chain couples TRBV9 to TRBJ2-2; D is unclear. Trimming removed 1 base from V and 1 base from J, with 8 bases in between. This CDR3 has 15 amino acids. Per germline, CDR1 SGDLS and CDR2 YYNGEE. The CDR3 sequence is CASSVLGMNTGELFF. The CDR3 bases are TGTGCCAGCAGCGTACTTGGGATGAACACCGGGGAGCTGTTTTTT. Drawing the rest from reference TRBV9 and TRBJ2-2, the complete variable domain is DSGVTQTPKHLITATGQRVTLRCSPRSGDLSVYWYQQSLDQGLQFLIQYYNGEERAKGNILERFSAQQFPDLHSELNLSSLELGDSALYFCASSVLGMNTGELFFGEGSRLTVL.

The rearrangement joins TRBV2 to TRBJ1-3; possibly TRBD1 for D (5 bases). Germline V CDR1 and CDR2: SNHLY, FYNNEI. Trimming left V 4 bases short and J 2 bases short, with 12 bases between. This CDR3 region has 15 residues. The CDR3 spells CASSVDRGAGNTIYF. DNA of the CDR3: TGTGCCAGCAGTGTTGATCGGGGGGCTGGAAACACCATATATTTT.

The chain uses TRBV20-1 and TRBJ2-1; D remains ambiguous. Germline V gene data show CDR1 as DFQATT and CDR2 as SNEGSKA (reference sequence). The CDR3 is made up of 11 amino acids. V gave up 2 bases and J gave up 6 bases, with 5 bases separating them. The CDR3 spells CSARTSNEQFF. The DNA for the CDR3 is TGCAGTGCTAGAACCTCCAATGAGCAGTTCTTC.

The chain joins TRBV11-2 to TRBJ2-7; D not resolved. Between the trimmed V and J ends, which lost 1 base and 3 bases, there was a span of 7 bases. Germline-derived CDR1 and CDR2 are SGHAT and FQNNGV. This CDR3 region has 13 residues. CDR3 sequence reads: CASSLGDGYEQYF. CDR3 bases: TGTGCCAGCAGCTTAGGGGATGGCTACGAGCAGTACTTC.

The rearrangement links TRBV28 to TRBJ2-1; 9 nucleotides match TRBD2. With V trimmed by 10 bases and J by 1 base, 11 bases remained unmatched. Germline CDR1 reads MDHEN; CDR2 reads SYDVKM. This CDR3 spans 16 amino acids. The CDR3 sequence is CATLPPTSGSYNEQFF. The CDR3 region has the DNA TGTGCCACACTACCCCCGACTAGCGGATCCTACAATGAGCAGTTCTTC. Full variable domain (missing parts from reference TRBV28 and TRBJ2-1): DVKVTQSSRYLVKRTGEKVFLECVQDMDHENMFWYRQDPGLGLRLIYFSYDVKMKEKGDIPEGYSVSREKKERFSLILESASTNQTSMYLCATLPPTSGSYNEQFFGPGTRLTVL.

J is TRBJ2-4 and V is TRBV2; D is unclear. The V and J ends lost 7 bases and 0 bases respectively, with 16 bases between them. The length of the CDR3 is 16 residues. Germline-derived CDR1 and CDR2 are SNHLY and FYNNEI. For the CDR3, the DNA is TGTGCCAGCAAGGTCATAAAAGGGATAGCCAAAAACATTCAGTACTTC. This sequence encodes CASKVIKGIAKNIQYF.

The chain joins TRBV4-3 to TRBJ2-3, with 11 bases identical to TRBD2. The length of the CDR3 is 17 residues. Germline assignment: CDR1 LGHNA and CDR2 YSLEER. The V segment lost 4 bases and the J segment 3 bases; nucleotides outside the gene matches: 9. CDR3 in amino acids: CASSLGGTSGRTDTQYF. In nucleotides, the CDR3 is TGCGCCAGCAGCCTCGGGGGGACTAGCGGACGAACAGATACGCAGTATTTT.

The CDR3 DNA follows: TGCAGCGTTGATGGGGCAGGGACCTACAATGAGCAGTTCTTC. Amino acids: CSVDGAGTYNEQFF. The chain employs TRBV29-1 and TRBJ2-1; TRBD1 is a possible D gene (5 bases). The CDR3 contains 14 residues. V was shortened by 3 bases and J by 2 bases, with 11 bases between the two germline ends. The V gene's germline CDR1 is SQVTM and CDR2 ANQGSEA.

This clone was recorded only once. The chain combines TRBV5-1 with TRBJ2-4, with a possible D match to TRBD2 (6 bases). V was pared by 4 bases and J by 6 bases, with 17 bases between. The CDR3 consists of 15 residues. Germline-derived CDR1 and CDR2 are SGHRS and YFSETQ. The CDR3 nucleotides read TGCGCCAGCAGCACCGGGACTCTCCGCGGAAACATTCAGTACTTC. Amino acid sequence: CASSTGTLRGNIQYF. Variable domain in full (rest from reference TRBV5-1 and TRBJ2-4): KAGVTQTPRYLIKTRGQQVTLSCSPISGHRSVSWYQQTPGQGLQFLFEYFSETQRNKGNFPGRFSGRQFSNSRSEMNVSTLELGDSALYLCASSTGTLRGNIQYFGAGTRLSVL.

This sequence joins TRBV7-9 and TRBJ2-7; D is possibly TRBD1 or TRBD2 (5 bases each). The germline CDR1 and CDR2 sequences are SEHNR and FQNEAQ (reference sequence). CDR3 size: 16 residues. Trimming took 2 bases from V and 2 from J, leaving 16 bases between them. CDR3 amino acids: CASSLQAGQGAYEQYF. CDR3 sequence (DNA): TGTGCCAGCAGCTTACAGGCCGGGCAGGGAGCCTACGAGCAGTACTTC.

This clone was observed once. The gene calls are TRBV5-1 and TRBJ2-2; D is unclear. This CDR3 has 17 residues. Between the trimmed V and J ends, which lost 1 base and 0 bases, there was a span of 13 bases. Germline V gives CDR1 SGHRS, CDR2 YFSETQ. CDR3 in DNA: TGCGCCAGCAGCTTGTCAGACGGCCCAGCGAACACCGGGGAGCTGTTTTTT. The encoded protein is CASSLSDGPANTGELFF.

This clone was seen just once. The CDR3 DNA is TGTGCCAGCAGTGAATATCTAAGTAACACTGAAGCTTTCTTT. Its protein product is CASSEYLSNTEAFF. The V call is TRBV25-1, the J call TRBJ1-1, with D unresolved. V was trimmed by 0 bases and J by 2 bases, leaving 7 bases between them. CDR1 MGHDK and CDR2 SYGVNS come from the germline V gene. The CDR3 is 14 residues long.

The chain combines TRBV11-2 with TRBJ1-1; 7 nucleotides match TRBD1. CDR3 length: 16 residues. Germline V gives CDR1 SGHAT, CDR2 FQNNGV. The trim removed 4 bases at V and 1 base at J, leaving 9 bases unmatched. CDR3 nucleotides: TGTGCCAGCAGCTATTATCCCCAGGGGGAGAACACTGAAGCTTTCTTT. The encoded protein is CASSYYPQGENTEAFF.

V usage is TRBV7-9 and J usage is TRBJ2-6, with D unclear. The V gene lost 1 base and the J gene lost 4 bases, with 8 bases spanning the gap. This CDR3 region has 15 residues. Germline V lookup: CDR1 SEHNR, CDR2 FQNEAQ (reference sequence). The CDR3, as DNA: TGTGCCAGCAGCTTAGTTACAACCGGGGCCAACGTCCTGACTTTC. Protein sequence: CASSLVTTGANVLTF.

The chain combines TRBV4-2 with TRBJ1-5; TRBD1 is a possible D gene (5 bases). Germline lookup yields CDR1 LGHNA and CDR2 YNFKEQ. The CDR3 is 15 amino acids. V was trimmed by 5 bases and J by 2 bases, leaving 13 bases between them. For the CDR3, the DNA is TGTGCCAGCAGCTCCGAGGGGCAGGGCAATCAGCCCCAGCATTTT. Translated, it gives CASSSEGQGNQPQHF.

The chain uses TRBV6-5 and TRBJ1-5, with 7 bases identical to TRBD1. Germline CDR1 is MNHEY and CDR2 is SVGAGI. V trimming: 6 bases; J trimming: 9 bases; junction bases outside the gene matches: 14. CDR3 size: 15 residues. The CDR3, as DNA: TGTGCCAGCAGACCTACCCGGGACAGCCTGAGGCCCCAGCATTTT. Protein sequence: CASRPTRDSLRPQHF.

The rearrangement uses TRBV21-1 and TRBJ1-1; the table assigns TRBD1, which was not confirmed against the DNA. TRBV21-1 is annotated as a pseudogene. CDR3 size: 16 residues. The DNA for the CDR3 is TGTGCCAGCAGCTCCCGGGACAGGGGATTTTCTAGGGAAGCTTTCTTT. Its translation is CASSSRDRGFSREAFF.

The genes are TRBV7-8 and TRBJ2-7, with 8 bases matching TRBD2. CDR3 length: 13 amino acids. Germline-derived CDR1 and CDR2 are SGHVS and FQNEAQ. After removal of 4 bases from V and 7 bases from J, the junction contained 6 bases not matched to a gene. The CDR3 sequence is CASSSRAGGEQYF. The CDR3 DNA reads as TGTGCCAGCAGCTCGCGGGCGGGGGGAGAGCAGTACTTC.

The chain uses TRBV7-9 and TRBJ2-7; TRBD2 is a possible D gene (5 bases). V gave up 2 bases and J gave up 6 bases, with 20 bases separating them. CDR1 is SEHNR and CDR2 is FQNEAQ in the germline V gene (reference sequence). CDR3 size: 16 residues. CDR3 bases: TGTGCCAGCAGCTTAAGTTCTGCGGGTTTTGGTTCCGAGCAGTACTTC. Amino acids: CASSLSSAGFGSEQYF.

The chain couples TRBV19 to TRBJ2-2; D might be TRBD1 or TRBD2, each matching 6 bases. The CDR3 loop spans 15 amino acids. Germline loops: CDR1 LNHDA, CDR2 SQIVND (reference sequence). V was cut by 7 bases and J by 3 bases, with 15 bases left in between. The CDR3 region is CASTSEGGYTGELFF. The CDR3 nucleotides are TGTGCCAGTACCTCAGAGGGGGGATACACCGGGGAGCTGTTTTTT.